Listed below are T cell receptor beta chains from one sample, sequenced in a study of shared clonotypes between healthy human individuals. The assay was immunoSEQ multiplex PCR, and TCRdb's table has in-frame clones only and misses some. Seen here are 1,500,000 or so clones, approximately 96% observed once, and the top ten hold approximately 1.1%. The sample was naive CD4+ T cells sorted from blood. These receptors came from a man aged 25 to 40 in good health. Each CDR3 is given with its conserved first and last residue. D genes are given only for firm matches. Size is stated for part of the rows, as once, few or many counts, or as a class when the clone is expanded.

CASSVAQDYGYTF,TGTGCCAGCAGCGTAGCACAGGACTATGGCTACACCTTC,.,.,TRBJ1-2,TRBV9
CASKTASGANVLTF,TGTGCCAGCAAGACGGCTAGCGGGGCCAACGTCCTGACTTTC,.,once,TRBJ2-6,TRBV2
CASSSKAGDDYNEQFF,TGTGCCAGCAGCTCGAAAGCGGGAGACGACTACAATGAGCAGTTCTTC,TRBD2,.,TRBJ2-1,TRBV5-4
CASSRGLPSYEQYF,TGTGCCAGCAGTAGGGGACTCCCCTCCTACGAGCAGTACTTC,.,.,TRBJ2-7,TRBV27
CASSAGQGLPIYEQYF,TGCGCCAGCAGTGCCGGACAGGGACTCCCTATCTACGAGCAGTACTTC,TRBD1,.,TRBJ2-7,TRBV10-1
CAWNSGLATHTQYF,TGTGCCTGGAATTCGGGACTAGCAACTCATACGCAGTATTTT,TRBD2,.,TRBJ2-3,TRBV30
CASSLYRGRGTYEQYF,TGTGCCAGCAGCTTGTATAGGGGGCGAGGGACCTACGAGCAGTACTTC,TRBD1,.,TRBJ2-7,TRBV5-6
CASSLSGYTDTQYF,TGCGCCAGCAGCTTAAGCGGATACACAGATACGCAGTATTTT,.,.,TRBJ2-3,TRBV5-1
CAMGATGGAYYEQYF,TGTGCCATGGGCGCCACAGGGGGCGCCTACTACGAGCAGTACTTC,TRBD1,.,TRBJ2-7,TRBV10-3
CASSPLESSYEQYF,TGTGCCAGCTCACCTCTAGAGAGCTCCTACGAGCAGTACTTC,.,.,TRBJ2-7,TRBV18
CASSLMTSYNEQFF,TGTGCCAGCAGCTTAATGACTTCCTACAATGAGCAGTTCTTC,.,.,TRBJ2-1,TRBV7-2
CASSLVSVGRAGQYF,TGTGCCAGCAGTTTAGTGTCCGTGGGCCGAGCAGGGCAGTACTTC,.,.,TRBJ2-7,TRBV27
CASSIRGEQFF,TGCGCCAGCAGCATCAGGGGTGAGCAGTTCTTC,.,.,TRBJ2-1,TRBV5-1
CAWNTDTQYF,TGTGCCTGGAACACAGATACGCAGTATTTT,.,few,TRBJ2-3,TRBV30
CASSRQELNTEAFF,TGTGCCAGCAGCCGACAGGAGTTGAACACTGAAGCTTTCTTT,.,.,TRBJ1-1,TRBV11-2
CASSPGPGQGLDTIYF,TGTGCCAGCAGCCCGGGGCCGGGACAGGGTCTCGACACCATATATTTT,TRBD1,.,TRBJ1-3,TRBV9
CASSQPSGANVLTF,TGTGCCAGCAGCCAGCCCTCTGGGGCCAACGTCCTGACTTTC,.,.,TRBJ2-6,TRBV11-2
CASTGTGRFRPNTEAFF,TGTGCCAGCACAGGGACAGGGAGGTTTAGGCCGAACACTGAAGCTTTCTTT,TRBD1,.,TRBJ1-1,TRBV28
CASSQNTVSYNEQFF,TGTGCCAGCAGCCAAAATACGGTCTCCTACAATGAGCAGTTCTTC,.,once,TRBJ2-1,TRBV7-9
CSLASTDTQYF,TGCAGCCTAGCGAGCACAGATACGCAGTATTTT,.,.,TRBJ2-3,TRBV29-1
CASSFVPGLNSYNEQFF,TGTGCCAGCAGCTTTGTCCCGGGGTTAAACTCCTACAATGAGCAGTTCTTC,.,.,TRBJ2-1,TRBV7-8
CASSLVGGAEKLFF,TGTGCCAGCAGCTTGGTTGGGGGGGCCGAAAAACTGTTTTTT,.,.,TRBJ1-4,TRBV5-5
CASSLEAGRGQPQHF,TGCGCCAGCAGCTTGGAGGCAGGCCGAGGCCAGCCCCAGCATTTT,.,.,TRBJ1-5,TRBV5-1
CASSLTKRGPYEQYF,TGTGCCAGCAGCTTAACGAAGCGGGGTCCCTACGAGCAGTACTTC,TRBD2,.,TRBJ2-7,TRBV7-9
CASSPSSGGPYEQYF,TGTGCCAGCTCACCATCTTCGGGGGGTCCCTACGAGCAGTACTTC,TRBD2,.,TRBJ2-7,TRBV18
CASLTGMNPTYEQYF,TGTGCCAGCCTAACAGGGATGAACCCAACCTACGAGCAGTACTTC,.,.,TRBJ2-7,TRBV9
CASGPGLTYNEQFF,TGTGCTAGTGGCCCGGGACTAACCTACAATGAGCAGTTCTTC,TRBD2,.,TRBJ2-1,TRBV12-5
CASSPVRGGGKTQYF,TGTGCCAGCTCACCCGTCAGGGGTGGAGGAAAGACCCAGTACTTC,.,.,TRBJ2-5,TRBV18
CASSPRAGWNEQFF,TGTGCCAGCAGCCCCAGGGCAGGTTGGAATGAGCAGTTCTTC,.,.,TRBJ2-1,TRBV11-2
CASSVGLAGAETQYF,TGTGCCAGCAGCGTGGGACTAGCGGGAGCTGAGACCCAGTACTTC,TRBD2,once,TRBJ2-5,TRBV7-9
CASSLAPAPFYNEQFF,TGTGCCAGCAGCTTAGCGCCGGCCCCCTTCTACAATGAGCAGTTCTTC,.,.,TRBJ2-1,TRBV7-2
CASSLVQQSTDTQYF,TGCGCCAGCAGCTTGGTCCAGCAGAGCACAGATACGCAGTATTTT,.,.,TRBJ2-3,TRBV5-1
CASSPPGAGGYEQYF,TGTGCCAGCTCACCACCGGGGGCCGGAGGGTACGAGCAGTACTTC,.,.,TRBJ2-7,TRBV18
CAWSEAGGFHTEAFF,TGTGCCTGGAGTGAGGCAGGGGGCTTTCACACTGAAGCTTTCTTT,TRBD1,.,TRBJ1-1,TRBV30
CASTLGVYGYTF,TGTGCCAGCACTCTTGGGGTCTATGGCTACACCTTC,.,.,TRBJ1-2,TRBV2
CASSRQGGTDTQYF,TGTGCCAGCAGCCGACAGGGGGGCACAGATACGCAGTATTTT,TRBD1,.,TRBJ2-3,TRBV6-4
CASSYGAGGPPDTQYF,TGTGCCAGCAGTTACGGCGCGGGAGGGCCCCCAGATACGCAGTATTTT,TRBD2,.,TRBJ2-3,TRBV6-6
CASSQKTSGRGGEQFF,TGCGCCAGCAGCCAAAAGACTAGCGGGAGGGGTGGTGAGCAGTTCTTC,TRBD2,.,TRBJ2-1,TRBV4-3
CASSLGDRGDQPQHF,TGCGCCAGCAGCTTGGGAGACAGGGGGGATCAGCCCCAGCATTTT,TRBD1,.,TRBJ1-5,TRBV5-1
CAISDPGGGDASGEQFF,TGTGCCATCAGCGACCCCGGGGGTGGGGATGCTAGCGGTGAGCAGTTCTTC,TRBD2,.,TRBJ2-1,TRBV10-3
CASSRLTDTQYF,TGTGCCAGCAGCCGCTTAACAGATACGCAGTATTTT,.,.,TRBJ2-3,TRBV5-5
CASSLVGGDEQFF,TGCGCCAGCAGCTTGGTGGGTGGCGATGAGCAGTTCTTC,.,.,TRBJ2-1,TRBV5-1
CASSTTGYEQYF,TGTGCCAGCTCAACAACAGGGTACGAGCAGTACTTC,.,.,TRBJ2-7,TRBV18
CASSTLGGHTDTQYF,TGTGCCAGTAGTACGTTGGGGGGGCACACAGATACGCAGTATTTT,.,.,TRBJ2-3,TRBV19
CASSFSGSGETQYF,TGTGCCAGCAGCTTCAGCGGGAGCGGGGAGACCCAGTACTTC,TRBD2,.,TRBJ2-5,TRBV11-2
CASSFKENYGYTF,TGTGCCAGCAGTTTCAAGGAAAACTATGGCTACACCTTC,.,.,TRBJ1-2,TRBV28
CASSSGLAALMPYEQYF,TGTGCCAGCAGCTCGGGACTAGCGGCGCTCATGCCCTACGAGCAGTACTTC,TRBD2,.,TRBJ2-7,TRBV7-2
CASSERVFWTSGLADTQYF,TGTGCCAGCAGTGAAAGAGTCTTTTGGACTAGCGGGTTGGCAGATACGCAGTATTTT,TRBD2,.,TRBJ2-3,TRBV2
CASGVRGGTGPGHEQFF,TGTGCCAGTGGAGTACGGGGCGGGACAGGGCCCGGCCATGAGCAGTTCTTC,TRBD1,.,TRBJ2-1,TRBV19
CAWRTSGRGRSYNEQFF,TGTGCCTGGAGGACTAGCGGGAGAGGAAGGTCCTACAATGAGCAGTTCTTC,TRBD2,few,TRBJ2-1,TRBV30
CASTGQGQNIQYF,TGTGCCAGCACGGGACAGGGACAAAACATTCAGTACTTC,TRBD1,.,TRBJ2-4,TRBV25-1
CASSPGGGAAYEQYF,TGTGCCAGCAGTCCGGGAGGAGGGGCTGCCTACGAGCAGTACTTC,TRBD2,.,TRBJ2-7,TRBV28
CSVEIGLALEQFF,TGCAGCGTTGAGATTGGCCTAGCGCTTGAGCAGTTCTTC,.,.,TRBJ2-1,TRBV29-1
CATSRKQGLRSNEQFF,TGTGCCACCAGCAGAAAACAGGGGTTGAGGTCTAATGAGCAGTTCTTC,TRBD1,.,TRBJ2-1,TRBV15
CASSPPPSGYTDTQYF,TGTGCCAGCAGCCCTCCCCCTAGCGGTTACACAGATACGCAGTATTTT,TRBD2,.,TRBJ2-3,TRBV7-9